A few counts support the clone carrying this TCR beta chain. Its antigen is as yet unknown. Unique molecular identifiers were present on the cDNA, and a universal primer site came from template switching. TCRdb re-analysed the 5' RACE reads in MiXCR, keeping a single row per CDR3 protein. The sample consists of about 890,000 distinct CDR3 sequences, 9% to 15% of them appearing once. The CDR3 is 18 residues long. J lost 2 bases, V lost 5 bases, and 10 bases had no gene match. These data originate in a study of identical twins. General observations from the study: Cross-sectional statistics underpinned the conclusions; the same donors were not followed. Insertions were reduced in abundant cord blood beta clonotypes but not in memory repertoires.

In addition, the sample was reused for a study of yellow fever vaccine responses in identical twins.

Sequencing was done on a sample of PBMCs. This TCR derives from a woman in her late teens or twenties in good health. V is TRBV12-3 or TRBV12-4 and J is TRBJ2-3; 13 bases line up with TRBD2. The CDR3 here is CASSPTSGRARSTDTQYF. CDR3 bases: TGTGCCAGCAGTCCCACTAGCGGGAGGGCCAGGTCCACAGATACGCAGTATTTT.